This is a list of T cell receptor beta chains from one sample in a study of Tregs in tolerant kidney transplant recipients. The repertoire was sequenced with immunoSEQ multiplex PCR; TCRdb's copy has only in-frame clones and lacks some. The sample holds 200,000 to 300,000 clones, more than 65% seen once. Source material: CD4+ T cells from blood. The receptors come from a human donor in good health. Each CDR3 is given with its conserved first and last residue. The D gene is left open where the match is weak. A row's size may be missing; if present it is once, few, many or a size class.

>14|TRBD1|.|TRBV10-3|TRBJ2-7
TGTGCCATCAGCGGCGGACAGGGGGGTTACGAGCAGTACTTC
CAISGGQGGYEQYF
>18|.|.|TRBV19|TRBJ2-2
TGTGCCAGTAGTATAGGGCAGGGGACGGCCCTTAGGACCGGGGAGCTGTTTTTT
CASSIGQGTALRTGELFF
>14|TRBD1|once|TRBV6-5|TRBJ2-7
TGTGCCAGCAGTTTGAACAGGGGTACCTACGAGCAGTACTTC
CASSLNRGTYEQYF
>14|.|.|TRBV7-9|TRBJ2-7
TGTGCCAGCAGCTTATTGGAGGGGGTGTACGAGCAGTACTTC
CASSLLEGVYEQYF
>13|.|.|TRBV18|TRBJ1-2
TGTGCCAGCTCACCTGATACAGGGTATGGCTACACCTTC
CASSPDTGYGYTF
>13|TRBD1|.|TRBV30|TRBJ1-2
TGTGCCTTAAGGGACAGGACCCACTATGGCTACACCTTC
CALRDRTHYGYTF
>18|TRBD1|.|TRBV5-1|TRBJ1-1
TGCGCCAGCAGCTTGATGACAGGGATTGGCACCATGAACACTGAAGCTTTCTTT
CASSLMTGIGTMNTEAFF
>11|TRBD1|.|TRBV2|TRBJ2-5
TGTGCCAGCAGCAACCTGGGACAGGAGGACTTC
CASSNLGQEDF
>14|.|.|TRBV21-1|TRBJ1-4
TGTGCCAGCAGCTTGCGACAGAGGAATAAAAAACTGTTTTTT
CASSLRQRNKKLFF
>11|.|.|TRBV9|TRBJ2-7
TGTGCCAGCACCCTACACGACGAGCAGTACTTC
CASTLHDEQYF
>16|.|.|TRBV28|TRBJ2-1
TGTGCCAGCAGTTTCCTAGCCGGAGAGTTCTACAATGAGCAGTTCTTC
CASSFLAGEFYNEQFF
>14|.|.|TRBV2|TRBJ2-7
TGTGCCAGCAGGGACCCTAATAAAGCCCACGAGCAGTACTTC
CASRDPNKAHEQYF
>17|.|.|TRBV5-1|TRBJ2-2
TGCGCCAGCAGCCCTTATCCCCGGGGGTCGAACACCGGGGAGCTGTTTTTT
CASSPYPRGSNTGELFF
>18|.|.|TRBV5-1|TRBJ1-1
TGCGCCAGTAGCTTGGATAACAGGGTCCCTAACTGGCACACTGAAGCTTTCTTT
CASSLDNRVPNWHTEAFF
>16|TRBD1|.|TRBV18|TRBJ2-3
TGTGCCAGCTCACCGACCCAGACAGGGGTCTCAGATACGCAGTATTTT
CASSPTQTGVSDTQYF
>16|.|.|TRBV4-2|TRBJ1-1
TGTGCCAGCAGCCAAGTGGGAGGCAGGGGTGGCACTGAAGCTTTCTTT
CASSQVGGRGGTEAFF
>13|.|.|TRBV5-1|TRBJ1-1
TGCGCCAGCAGCTTGGGGGGAGGCACTGAAGCTTTCTTT
CASSLGGGTEAFF
>14|TRBD1|.|TRBV7-2|TRBJ2-1
TGTGCCAGCAGCATGACAGGGGGCTACAATGAGCAGTTCTTC
CASSMTGGYNEQFF
>16|TRBD2|few|TRBV7-8|TRBJ2-7
TGTGCCAGCAGCTTAGTGGACGGGAGGGCCCCCTACGAGCAGTACTTC
CASSLVDGRAPYEQYF
>13|.|few|TRBV6-1|TRBJ1-1
TGTGCCAGCAGGGCAGGGTGGTACACTGAAGCTTTCTTT
CASRAGWYTEAFF
>16|.|.|TRBV5-4|TRBJ2-7
TGTGCCAGCAGCTTGGTAACAGGTGCCCCCTCCTACGAGCAGTACTTC
CASSLVTGAPSYEQYF
>12|.|.|TRBV7-9|TRBJ2-1
TGTGCCAGCAGCTTATACACCGTTGAGCAGTTCTTC
CASSLYTVEQFF
>15|TRBD1|.|TRBV5-1|TRBJ1-1
TGCGCCAGCAGCTTAAACAGGGGATTGCGCACTGAAGCTTTCTTT
CASSLNRGLRTEAFF
>16|TRBD1|.|TRBV11-3|TRBJ2-5
TGTGCCAGCAGCCCCGGGACAGGGGACGAACAAGAGACCCAGTACTTC
CASSPGTGDEQETQYF
>13|.|once|TRBV11-3|TRBJ1-1
TGTGCCAGCAGCTTAGAAGGGACCACTGAAGCTTTCTTT
CASSLEGTTEAFF
>12|.|few|TRBV6-6|TRBJ1-5
TGTGCCAGCAGTTTTGAGTTGCTCCCCCAGCATTTT
CASSFELLPQHF
>14|.|.|TRBV7-7|TRBJ2-5
TGTGCTAGCAGCTTAGCTAGGCCAGGAGAGACCCAGTACTTC
CASSLARPGETQYF
>14|TRBD1|.|TRBV6-1|TRBJ2-7
TGTGCCAGCAATCAGGGGGCGAGGTTCGATGAGCAGTACTTC
CASNQGARFDEQYF
>13|.|few|TRBV6-6|TRBJ1-5
TGTGCCAGCAGAACCACAGGGAATCAGCCCCAGCATTTT
CASRTTGNQPQHF